A selection of T cell receptor beta chains follows, all from one sample in a study of CD8+ T cells in alopecia areata. The method was immunoSEQ multiplex PCR; TCRdb's version includes in-frame clones alone and lacks a portion of them. The sample records tens of thousands of clones, roughly 57% being singletons. The sequenced sample was CD8+ T cells sorted from blood, obtained at week 0. All receptors come from a human donor with alopecia areata. Each CDR3 is given with its conserved first and last residue. The D gene is left open where the match is weak. The size field is filled for only some rows; it gives once, few, many or a size class.

j_call	d_call	v_call	clone_size	cdr3_nt	cdr3_aa
TRBJ1-2	.	TRBV27	.	TGTGCCAGCAGTTCCCGAGACGGAGAGCAGGGACTGAAGAGTGGCTACACCTTC	CASSSRDGEQGLKSGYTF
TRBJ2-1	.	TRBV30	.	TGTGCCTGGAGTGCCGGACTTGCGGGCCTAACATACAATGAGCAGTTCTTC	CAWSAGLAGLTYNEQFF
TRBJ2-5	.	TRBV25-1	.	TGTGCCAGCAGTGCCGGACTGGAGGGGACCCAGTACTTC	CASSAGLEGTQYF
TRBJ2-1	.	TRBV7-9	.	TGTGCCAGCAGCTTCCTTGGCGCACTGGACGATGAGCAGTTCTTC	CASSFLGALDDEQFF
TRBJ2-7	.	TRBV6-6	.	TGTGCCAGCAGTGTTTCCTACGAGCAGTACTTC	CASSVSYEQYF
TRBJ2-1	TRBD2	TRBV7-9	.	TGTGCCAGCAGTGTTGGGACTAGCAACGGGGATGAGCAGTTCTTC	CASSVGTSNGDEQFF
TRBJ2-1	.	TRBV15	.	TGTGCCACCAGCAGAGTGGGCGGGGGCGGTAGGACCTACAATGAGCAGTTCTTC	CATSRVGGGGRTYNEQFF
TRBJ2-7	.	TRBV27	.	TGTGCCAGCAGTGAATCGGGTAGGAGGTCCTACGAGCAGTACTTC	CASSESGRRSYEQYF
TRBJ2-1	.	TRBV10-3	few	TGTGCCATCAGATCGGGCAGCATCAATGAGCAGTTCTTC	CAIRSGSINEQFF
TRBJ2-3	.	TRBV7-2	once	TGTGCCAGCAGCTTAGATGGCAGCCGCACAGATACGCAGTATTTT	CASSLDGSRTDTQYF
TRBJ2-2	.	TRBV5-6	few	TGTGCCAGCAGCGCGCCCCCCGGGGATTTCACCGGGGAGCTGTTTTTT	CASSAPPGDFTGELFF
TRBJ1-1	TRBD1	TRBV7-9	.	TGTGCCAGCAGCCTTTGGGACAGCCAGAGGGAAGCTTTCTTT	CASSLWDSQREAFF
TRBJ2-7	.	TRBV13	.	TGTGCCAGCAGCTTAGGTCTTACCCCGTACGAGCAGTACTTC	CASSLGLTPYEQYF
TRBJ1-2	.	TRBV29-1	.	TGCAGCGTTGAATCTTCTTATGACTATGGCTACACCTTC	CSVESSYDYGYTF
TRBJ2-7	TRBD1	TRBV4-2	.	TGTGCCAGCAGCCAGACCCGGACAGGGTGGGTCCACGAGCAGTACTTC	CASSQTRTGWVHEQYF
TRBJ2-4	.	TRBV29-1	.	TGCAGCGTGATGGAGGGGTTCTTCTCGTACTTC	CSVMEGFFSYF
TRBJ2-5	.	TRBV2	.	TGTGCCAGCAGTGTAGAAGAGACCCAGTACTTC	CASSVEETQYF
TRBJ2-1	.	TRBV11-3	medium-sized	TGTGCCAGCAGCTTAGCCCCCACGGGGGGCGAGCAGTTCTTC	CASSLAPTGGEQFF
TRBJ2-5	TRBD2	TRBV27	few	TGTGCCAGCAGCCCAGGCGGGGGGCTCCAAGAGACCCAGTACTTC	CASSPGGGLQETQYF
TRBJ2-4	.	TRBV27	.	TGTGCCAGCAGTCCTTGGGCAGAAAACATTCAGTACTTC	CASSPWAENIQYF
TRBJ2-7	TRBD1	TRBV5-1	few	TGCGCCAGCAGCTTGGGTGACAGGGTAACCTACGAGCAGTACTTC	CASSLGDRVTYEQYF
TRBJ2-5	.	TRBV30	.	TGTGCCTGGAATGGGGTAATTGGAGAGACCCAGTACTTC	CAWNGVIGETQYF
TRBJ1-2	.	TRBV6-5	.	TGTGCCAGCAGTTACACACAGTTCTATGGCTACACCTTC	CASSYTQFYGYTF
TRBJ2-1	.	TRBV30	.	TGTGCCTGGAGTAACAGGGTTGGACTTCTCTACAATGAGCAGTTCTTC	CAWSNRVGLLYNEQFF
TRBJ1-1	.	TRBV27	few	TGTGCCAGCAGTTCCCCGGGCCCCGAAGCTTTCTTT	CASSSPGPEAFF
TRBJ1-1	.	TRBV7-9	.	TGTGCCAGCAGCTTGGCCAGGAACACTGAAGCTTTCTTT	CASSLARNTEAFF
TRBJ2-7	TRBD2	TRBV2	.	TGTGCCAGCAGTGCGACTAGCGGGAGGGCCTACGAGCAGTACTTC	CASSATSGRAYEQYF
TRBJ2-1	.	TRBV10-3	few	TGTGCCATCAGTGCAGGTGCTGGGAACAATGAGCAGTTCTTC	CAISAGAGNNEQFF
TRBJ2-7	.	TRBV7-4	.	TGTGCCAGCAGCTTTAGAGGTGGCGCCTACGAGCAGTACTTC	CASSFRGGAYEQYF
TRBJ2-3	.	TRBV6-4	.	TGTGCCAGCAGTGAGCTCGGTAGCACAGATACGCAGTATTTT	CASSELGSTDTQYF
TRBJ2-1	.	TRBV30	.	TGTGCCTGGAGTGTACCGGCGGGTTACAATGAGCAGTTCTTC	CAWSVPAGYNEQFF
TRBJ1-1	.	TRBV5-1	.	TGCGCCAGCAGCAACCTACGGGACAACACTGAAGCTTTCTTT	CASSNLRDNTEAFF
TRBJ2-6	.	TRBV15	.	TGTGCCACCAGCAGAGTGGCCTCTGGGGCCAACGTCCTGACTTTC	CATSRVASGANVLTF
TRBJ1-2	.	TRBV29-1	once	TGCAGCGTTGGGGGGCTGGGCAACTATGGCTACACCTTC	CSVGGLGNYGYTF
TRBJ2-1	TRBD2	TRBV28	.	TGTGCCAGCAGTACTAATGGCTTTCCGGGAGGGCTCTACAATGAGCAGTTCTTC	CASSTNGFPGGLYNEQFF
TRBJ2-5	.	TRBV29-1	.	TGCAGCGTTGAGGGGGTGGAGTACCAAGAGACCCAGTACTTC	CSVEGVEYQETQYF
TRBJ1-1	.	TRBV11-2	few	TGTGCCAGCAGCTTAGTAGGGCCAGGGGCTGAAGCTTTCTTT	CASSLVGPGAEAFF
TRBJ1-2	TRBD1	TRBV6-5	.	TGTGCCAGCAGTTTAAGACAGGGCCTGGACTATGGCTACACCTTC	CASSLRQGLDYGYTF
TRBJ2-1	.	TRBV19	.	TGTGCCAGTAGTAGCGGGCGAAACAATGAGCAGTTCTTC	CASSSGRNNEQFF
TRBJ2-2	.	TRBV6-5	once	TGTGCCAGCGTGTGGGCCGGGGAGCTGTTTTTT	CASVWAGELFF
TRBJ2-3	TRBD1	TRBV27	.	TGTGCCAGCAGTGCTCAGGGGGGCACAGATACGCAGTATTTT	CASSAQGGTDTQYF
TRBJ2-4	.	TRBV30	.	TGTGCCTGGGGGGTAGCCAAAAACATTCAGTACTTC	CAWGVAKNIQYF
TRBJ1-1	TRBD1	TRBV2	.	TGTGCCAGCAGTGGTGGGACAGGGGGAATGAACACTGAAGCTTTCTTT	CASSGGTGGMNTEAFF
TRBJ1-2	.	TRBV15	.	TGTGCCACCAGCAGAGCCGCCCCTAAGGATAATGACTATGGCTACACCTTC	CATSRAAPKDNDYGYTF
TRBJ2-1	TRBD2	TRBV28	few	TGTGCCAGCAGTCAGACTAGCGGGAGATATGATGAGCAGTTCTTC	CASSQTSGRYDEQFF
TRBJ2-3	.	TRBV6-5	.	TGTGCCAGCAGCCCCTCCCCCGGGGCAGATACGCAGTATTTT	CASSPSPGADTQYF
TRBJ2-1	TRBD2	TRBV4-2	.	TGTGCCAGCAGCCAAGCCGACAGATCAGCGGGGGGGCCCGATGAGCAGTTCTTC	CASSQADRSAGGPDEQFF
TRBJ1-1	TRBD1	TRBV29-1	.	TGCAGCGTCGTGGGGACAGAAATAATGAACACTGAAGCTTTCTTT	CSVVGTEIMNTEAFF
TRBJ2-1	.	TRBV4-2	.	TGTGCCAGCAGCCAAGCTTTGGGCGCGGGACTGGCGTACAGTGAGCAGTTCTTC	CASSQALGAGLAYSEQFF
TRBJ1-2	.	TRBV2	.	TGTGCCAGTGTGGGGGAAACCTCTAACTATGGCTACACCTTC	CASVGETSNYGYTF